This entry lists 12 T cell receptor beta chains sequenced from one sample in a study of cytomegalovirus exposure and HLA in healthy donors. The protocol was immunoSEQ multiplex PCR, while the TCRdb copy is restricted to in-frame clones and leaves out a portion. The sample includes about 160,000 clones, over 85% of them seen just once. Sequenced sample: PBMCs. The receptors shown here come from a young woman in good health and CMV-seropositive.

V gene TRBV27 combines with J gene TRBJ2-6, with a tentative D call TRBD1 (6 bases). The CDR3 covers 17 residues. V was pared by 5 bases and J by 0 bases, with 14 bases between. The V gene's germline CDR1 is MNHEY and CDR2 SMNVEV (reference sequence). The CDR3: CASSPLTGYSGANVLTF. The CDR3 DNA reads as TGTGCCAGCAGTCCCTTGACAGGCTACTCTGGGGCCAACGTCCTGACTTTC. Variable domain in full (rest from reference TRBV27 and TRBJ2-6): EAQVTQNPRYLITVTGKKLTVTCSQNMNHEYMSWYRQDPGLGLRQIYYSMNVEVTDKGDVPEGYKVSRKEKRNFPLILESPSPNQTSLYFCASSPLTGYSGANVLTFGAGSRLTVL.

The chain is built from TRBV28 and TRBJ2-7; 9 positions match TRBD1. The CDR3 consists of 13 residues. Germline V gene lookup returns CDR1 MDHEN and CDR2 SYDVKM. V lost 6 bases to trimming and J lost 13 bases; unmatched junction nucleotides: 13. The chain's CDR3 is CASSTTNRGLGYF. CDR3 bases: TGTGCCAGCAGCACTACGAACAGGGGGCTAGGCTACTTC.

The rearrangement uses TRBV19 and TRBJ2-1, with D possibly matching TRBD2 (5 bases). This CDR3 spans 13 amino acids. CDR1 LNHDA and CDR2 SQIVND come from the germline V gene (reference sequence). Between the trimmed V and J ends, which lost 4 bases and 7 bases, there was a span of 11 bases. The CDR3 DNA follows: TGTGCCAGTAGTAGGGGAGTAAAGAATGAGCAGTTCTTC. Translating gives CASSRGVKNEQFF.

The V call is TRBV7-2, the J call TRBJ2-7, with 11 bases aligning to TRBD2. V dropped 5 bases and J dropped 3; count of bases not matched to a gene: 9. From germline, CDR1 is SGHTA and CDR2 FQGNSA. The CDR3 runs to 16 residues. CDR3 residues: CASSPRVAGGRYEQYF. The CDR3 DNA reads TGTGCCAGCAGCCCGAGGGTAGCGGGAGGGCGCTACGAGCAGTACTTC.

This sequence joins TRBV4-1 and TRBJ2-7, with 7 bases identical to TRBD1. Per the germline V gene, CDR1 is MGHRA and CDR2 is YSYEKL. The CDR3 is 15 amino acids. The J segment lost 3 bases and the V segment lost 0 bases, leaving 5 bases of the junction unmatched. The CDR3 reads CASSQDGTDIYEQYF. For the CDR3, the DNA is TGCGCCAGCAGCCAAGATGGGACAGATATCTACGAGCAGTACTTC.

This sequence joins TRBV19 and TRBJ1-2, with D possibly matching TRBD1 (6 bases). Germline assignment: CDR1 LNHDA and CDR2 SQIVND (reference sequence). Trimming pared 6 bases from V and 8 bases from J, leaving 19 bases between. The CDR3 runs to 14 residues. The CDR3 spells CASSGQGTQVGYTF. For the CDR3, the DNA is TGTGCCAGTAGCGGGCAAGGGACACAAGTCGGCTACACCTTC.

V and J are TRBV20-1 and TRBJ1-5; D not certain. Germline V CDR1 and CDR2: DFQATT, SNEGSKA (reference sequence). V lost 6 bases, J lost 11 bases, and 11 bases lay in between. This CDR3 has 10 residues. As DNA, the CDR3 is TGCAGTGCCCCGAGGAGGGCCCAGCATTTT. The encoded protein is CSAPRRAQHF.

The V call is TRBV6-1, the J call TRBJ1-2; 7 bases match TRBD1. Germline loops: CDR1 MNHNS, CDR2 SASEGT. The junction had 8 bases not matched to a gene; V was cut back by 7 bases and J by 6 bases. There are 13 residues in the CDR3. The CDR3 DNA follows: TGTGCCAGCACTCCGACAGGGAGCAATGGCTACACCTTC. This translates into CASTPTGSNGYTF.

This clone was counted between two and nine times. The genes are TRBV4-2 and TRBJ1-5; D is ambiguous. CDR1 LGHNA and CDR2 YNFKEQ come from the germline V gene. The CDR3 has 12 residues. With 3 bases removed from V and 3 bases from J, the gap between germline ends came to 3 bases. Here the CDR3 DNA reads TGTGCCAGCAGCCACCTCAATCAGCCCCAGCATTTT. Encoded protein: CASSHLNQPQHF.

J is TRBJ1-5 and V is TRBV4-2, with D maybe TRBD1 (5 bases). CDR1 is LGHNA, CDR2 YNFKEQ, per germline. The CDR3 extends over 17 amino acids. V lost 0 bases to trimming and J lost 4 bases, with 16 bases between them. The CDR3: CASSQDMHYRGNQPQHF. Written as DNA, the CDR3 is TGTGCCAGCAGCCAAGATATGCATTATAGGGGAAATCAGCCCCAGCATTTT.

CDR3 protein: CASSSRGQGGYGYTF. The CDR3 nucleotides are TGTGCCAGCAGTTCGAGGGGACAGGGAGGGTATGGCTACACCTTC. The rearrangement uses TRBV6-5 and TRBJ1-2, with 9 nucleotides matching TRBD1. Germline V lookup: CDR1 MNHEY, CDR2 SVGAGI. There are 15 residues in the CDR3. V lost 4 bases to trimming and J lost 5 bases; unmatched junction nucleotides: 8.

This rearrangement joins TRBV19 to TRBJ2-2, with 7 bases that match TRBD1. This CDR3 region has 16 residues. From germline, CDR1 is LNHDA and CDR2 SQIVND (reference sequence). V gave up 6 bases and J gave up 5 bases; unmatched junction bases: 12. CDR3: CASRGGWRKSTGELFF. The CDR3, as DNA: TGTGCCAGTAGAGGGGGCTGGCGGAAATCGACCGGGGAGCTGTTTTTT.